This T cell receptor (beta chain) was observed in a study of tumor and adjacent non-tumor tissue in lung cancer. Study overall: Histology: 12 adenocarcinoma, a couple of squamous cell carcinoma, 1 small cell lung cancer. Points from the study as a whole: Normal lung showed higher cumulative top 100 clone frequency than tumor.

Germline assignment: CDR1 SQVTM and CDR2 ANQGSEA. There are 14 residues in the CDR3. A modified ARM-PCR protocol with three rounds of nested PCR amplified TCRbeta. MiXCR, applied by TCRdb to the multiplex PCR reads, yields one record per CDR3 protein. The sample carries tens of thousands of distinct CDR3 sequences, approximately 65% recorded once. No cell sorting was done before RNA was extracted from the tissue. As for this clonotype: Its specificity is unknown. At one boundary the junction diverges from the germline segment, which might be a read error.

The sequence was obtained from a man in his fifties or sixties with non-small cell lung cancer. The V call is TRBV29-1, the J call TRBJ2-7; maybe TRBD1 (6 bases). The sequenced material came from lung tumor tissue. CDR3 in amino acids: CGVVLQGSSYEQYF. CDR3 sequence (DNA): TGCGGCGTTGTATTACAGGGCTCATCCTACGAGCAGTACTTC.